Listed here are 31 T cell receptor beta chains from one sample, sequenced in a study of T-cell memory formation after mild COVID-19. TCRdb reprocessed the 5' RACE reads with MiXCR, giving one entry per CDR3 protein. The repertoire holds under 300,000 distinct CDR3 sequences, with around a tenth as singletons. The sample taken for sequencing was PBMCs or a T cell subset sorted from them (not recorded which). The receptor set was obtained from a man in his late teens or twenties who had mild COVID-19 (a few samples of this study predate the infection). Cell type and time point are not known.

This clonotype was detected ten times or more. The chain carries TRBV4-3 and TRBJ1-2; D is ambiguous. Germline CDR1 is LGHNA and CDR2 is YSLEER. V gave up 4 bases and J gave up 8 bases, with 17 bases separating them. This CDR3 has 14 amino acids. CDR3: CASSLRSGSSGYTF. In DNA, the CDR3 is TGCGCCAGCAGCCTGCGCTCGGGGAGCTCGGGCTACACCTTC.

The sample holds a few counts of this clonotype. The V call is TRBV7-2, the J call TRBJ2-3; tentatively, D is TRBD2 (6 bases). Trimming cost V 3 bases and J 4 bases, with 14 bases left between them. The CDR3 sequence is 15 residues long. Germline V gene sequence: CDR1 SGHTA, CDR2 FQGNSA. CDR3 amino acids: CASSFEGTSPDTQYF. The DNA of the CDR3 is TGTGCCAGCAGCTTTGAAGGGACTTCCCCAGATACGCAGTATTTT.

This clonotype was counted only a few times. The chain is built from TRBV20-1 and TRBJ2-3; 8 positions match TRBD2. V shed 6 bases, J shed 0 bases, and the junction held 8 bases outside the gene matches. The CDR3 runs to 15 residues. Germline CDR1 DFQATT, CDR2 SNEGSKA (reference sequence). CDR3 DNA sequence: TGCAGTGCCCGCGGGACTAGGGATAGCACAGATACGCAGTATTTT. Translating it yields CSARGTRDSTDTQYF.

This clonotype was observed a handful of times. J is TRBJ2-5 and V is TRBV5-4; D perhaps matches TRBD2 (5 bases). The CDR3 is 15 amino acids. CDR1 is SGHNT, CDR2 YYREEE, per germline (reference sequence). V was trimmed by 1 base and J by 4 bases, leaving 14 bases between them. The CDR3 region is CASSLPGSGGETQYF. The CDR3 DNA sequence: TGTGCCAGCAGCTTGCCGGGGTCGGGTGGAGAGACCCAGTACTTC.

This clonotype was seen more than once but under ten times. This rearrangement joins TRBV7-9 to TRBJ2-3; possibly TRBD2 for D (6 bases). The CDR3 runs 15 residues. V lost 5 bases to trimming and J lost 4 bases, with 16 bases between them. Germline loops: CDR1 SEHNR, CDR2 FQNEAQ (reference sequence). The CDR3 reads CASSPRDSDADTQYF. In nucleotides, the CDR3 is TGTGCCAGCAGCCCCCGGGACTCGGACGCAGATACGCAGTATTTT.

The chain has TRBV6-5 and TRBJ2-7; D remains ambiguous. This CDR3 has 11 amino acids. Trimming took 2 bases from V and 6 from J, leaving 5 bases between them. Germline CDR1 and CDR2: MNHEY and SVGAGI. In DNA form, the CDR3 reads TGTGCCAGCAGTTACGGGGTCGAGCAGTACTTC. Translation: CASSYGVEQYF.

The V and J genes are TRBV12-3 or TRBV12-4 and TRBJ1-2, with 10 bases lining up with TRBD1. V was pared by 6 bases and J by 7 bases, with 11 bases of the junction left unmatched. There are 15 residues in the CDR3. This chain's CDR3 is CASSRSGTGVSGYTF. The CDR3, as DNA: TGTGCCAGCAGCCGGTCGGGGACAGGGGTTAGTGGCTACACCTTC.

The V gene is TRBV11-2, the J gene TRBJ2-6, with D unclear. Germline-derived CDR1 and CDR2 are SGHAT and FQNNGV. V was trimmed by 2 bases and J by 2 bases, leaving 13 bases between them. The CDR3 extends over 17 amino acids. The CDR3 sequence: CASSLSPQAAGANVLTF. In DNA, the CDR3 is TGTGCCAGCAGCTTATCCCCCCAGGCCGCTGGGGCCAACGTCCTGACTTTC.

This sequence joins TRBV4-3 and TRBJ2-7, with D tentatively TRBD1 or TRBD2 (6 bases each). Deletions cut 5 bases from V and 3 bases from J, with 17 bases between. Germline V gives CDR1 LGHNA, CDR2 YSLEER. CDR3 size: 15 residues. The CDR3: CASSSQGGQYYEQYF. The CDR3, as DNA: TGCGCCAGCAGCTCCCAAGGGGGGCAGTACTACGAGCAGTACTTC.

The V gene is TRBV7-2, the J gene TRBJ2-1, with D possibly being TRBD2 (5 bases). The CDR3 consists of 14 residues. Germline values: CDR1 SGHTA, CDR2 FQGNSA. The V and J ends lost 5 bases and 4 bases respectively, with 12 bases between them. The CDR3 loop reads CASSQVTGYNEQFF. Here the CDR3 DNA reads TGTGCCAGCAGCCAGGTTACGGGATACAATGAGCAGTTCTTC.

At least ten counts were recorded for this clonotype. V is TRBV5-1 and J is TRBJ1-4; 7 nucleotides match TRBD1. Germline V lookup: CDR1 SGHRS, CDR2 YFSETQ. Unmatched junction bases numbered 4, after V lost 0 bases and J lost 8 bases. There are 14 residues in the CDR3. Written as DNA, the CDR3 is TGCGCCAGCAGCTTGGAGGGGGCGCGGGAAAAACTGTTTTTT. It encodes CASSLEGAREKLFF. Looking up the rest from reference TRBV5-1 and TRBJ1-4 gives the full variable domain: KAGVTQTPRYLIKTRGQQVTLSCSPISGHRSVSWYQQTPGQGLQFLFEYFSETQRNKGNFPGRFSGRQFSNSRSEMNVSTLELGDSALYLCASSLEGAREKLFFGSGTQLSVL.

This clonotype came up many times. The chain is built from TRBV15 and TRBJ2-3; D is perhaps TRBD2 (6 bases). CDR1 is LNHNV and CDR2 is YYDKDF in the germline V gene (reference sequence). This CDR3 is built from 17 residues. Between the trimmed V and J ends, which lost 1 base and 2 bases, there was a span of 16 bases. CDR3: CATSRGSPGDPTDTQYF. The CDR3 DNA reads TGTGCCACCAGCAGAGGGTCACCGGGGGACCCCACAGATACGCAGTATTTT.

Only a few counts were recorded for this clonotype. CDR3 loop: CASSFALAPDTQYF. CDR3 sequence (DNA): TGCGCCAGCAGCTTCGCACTAGCCCCAGATACGCAGTATTTT. This chain uses TRBV5-1 with TRBJ2-3; possible D gene TRBD2, 6 bases. Deletions cut 2 bases from V and 4 bases from J, with 11 bases between. The germline V gene encodes CDR1 SGHRS and CDR2 YFSETQ. This CDR3 is 14 amino acids long.

This rearrangement joins TRBV28 to TRBJ1-5, with D perhaps matching TRBD1 (5 bases). This CDR3 contains 17 residues. V was cut by 2 bases and J by 2 bases, with 16 bases left in between. The germline gives CDR1 MDHEN, CDR2 SYDVKM. This CDR3 is CASSLTHLRGGNQPQHF. CDR3 sequence (DNA): TGTGCCAGCAGTTTAACCCACCTCCGGGGCGGCAATCAGCCCCAGCATTTT.

The chain joins TRBV7-3 to TRBJ2-1; no clear D gene. Germline V lookup: CDR1 SGHTA, CDR2 FQGTGA. Trimming cost V 1 base and J 9 bases, with 10 bases left between them. This CDR3 is built from 13 residues. Written as DNA, the CDR3 is TGTGCCAGCAGCTTAAGTCCAGTCAGTGAGCAGTTCTTC. The encoded protein is CASSLSPVSEQFF.

The CDR3 spells CASSFSVGTDTQYF. The CDR3 DNA is TGTGCCAGCAGCTTTAGCGTAGGGACAGATACGCAGTATTTT. The rearrangement joins TRBV7-9 to TRBJ2-3; a weak D match, TRBD2 (5 bases). The germline CDR1 and CDR2 sequences are SEHNR and FQNEAQ (reference sequence). The V end lost 3 bases, the J end lost 3 bases, and 10 bases lay between the germline ends. The CDR3 spans 14 residues.

This clonotype has a handful of counts. The V and J genes are TRBV4-1 and TRBJ1-1; D is undetermined. CDR3 size: 11 residues. Germline-derived CDR1 and CDR2 are MGHRA and YSYEKL. Between the trimmed V and J ends, which lost 8 bases and 4 bases, there was a span of 8 bases. The CDR3: CASGAPTEAFF. The CDR3 bases are TGCGCCAGCGGAGCTCCCACTGAAGCTTTCTTT.

This clonotype was picked up a small number of times. This chain uses TRBV6-2 or TRBV6-3 with TRBJ2-7; 8 bases map to TRBD2. Germline-derived CDR1 and CDR2 are MNHEY and SVGEGT. Germline trimming cut 6 bases from V and 1 base from J; bases unmatched to any gene: 5. There are 14 residues in the CDR3. The CDR3 DNA follows: TGTGCCAGCAGCCGGACTAGCAGATCCTACGAGCAGTACGTC. Its translation: CASSRTSRSYEQYV.

This clonotype has at least ten counts. The chain carries TRBV7-6 and TRBJ2-1; perhaps D is TRBD1 or TRBD2 (6 bases each). CDR3 length: 15 amino acids. Germline V gene data show CDR1 as SGHVS and CDR2 as FNYEAQ. Trimming cost V 5 bases and J 4 bases, with 15 bases left between them. The chain's CDR3 is CASSPSGAGYNEQFF. CDR3 DNA: TGTGCCAGCAGCCCATCAGGGGCGGGGTACAATGAGCAGTTCTTC.

Many counts were recorded for this clonotype. The chain uses TRBV28 and TRBJ1-6, with D perhaps TRBD1 (5 bases). V was shortened by 6 bases and J by 7 bases, with 10 bases between the two germline ends. Germline CDR1 is MDHEN and CDR2 is SYDVKM. This CDR3 spans 13 amino acids. CDR3 in DNA: TGTGCCAGCAGGAGAGAGGGGAATTCACCCCTCCACTTT. Translating it yields CASRREGNSPLHF.

This clonotype was picked up a small number of times. V and J are TRBV14 and TRBJ2-1, with D perhaps matching TRBD1 or TRBD2 (6 bases each). V dropped 4 bases and J dropped 7 bases, with 17 bases sitting between them. The CDR3 runs to 15 residues. Germline-derived CDR1 and CDR2 are SGHDN and FVKESK. The CDR3 reads CASSPYRGPRNEQFF. The CDR3 DNA sequence: TGTGCCAGCAGCCCTTACCGGGGGCCAAGGAATGAGCAGTTCTTC.

This chain joins TRBV12-3 or TRBV12-4 and TRBJ1-5; D is possibly TRBD1 (5 bases). V shed 5 bases and J shed 7 bases, with 12 bases lying between them. The CDR3 is 13 amino acids. DNA for the CDR3: TGTGCCAGCAGTGCCCAGGGTTGGCAGCCCCAGCATTTT. Its translation is CASSAQGWQPQHF.

This clonotype has just a few counts. The rearrangement uses TRBV6-6 and TRBJ1-1; D might be TRBD1 (5 bases). The germline V gene encodes CDR1 MNHNY and CDR2 SVGAGI (reference sequence). The CDR3 is 14 amino acids. V dropped 5 bases and J dropped 8 bases, with 18 bases sitting between them. DNA for the CDR3: TGTGCCAGCAGTACGGCGGGACTGTCCCAGGAAGCTTTCTTT. Amino acids: CASSTAGLSQEAFF.

The J gene is TRBJ1-5, the V gene TRBV18, with 10 bases lining up with TRBD1. CDR3 length: 14 amino acids. V trimming: 6 bases; J trimming: 6 bases; junction bases outside the gene matches: 5. CDR1 is KGHSH, CDR2 LQKENI, per germline. The CDR3 region is CASSPGTGVQPQHF. In DNA form, the CDR3 reads TGTGCCAGCTCTCCCGGGACAGGGGTTCAGCCCCAGCATTTT.

About this clonotype: Here the CDR3 omits its conserved ending phenylalanine or tryptophan, so a read error is the likely source. The rearrangement links TRBV20-1 to TRBJ2-5, with 8 bases lining up with TRBD2. The CDR3 length is 12 residues. CDR1 is DFQATT, CDR2 SNEGSKA, per germline (reference sequence). Trimming removed 3 bases from V and 3 bases from J; junction bases left unmatched: 0. DNA for the CDR3: TGCAGTGCTAGCGGGGGGGAAGAGACCCAGTACTTA. Residues: CSASGGEETQYL.

This clonotype was recorded once. The chain employs TRBV20-1 and TRBJ1-1, with 8 positions matching TRBD1. V lost 3 bases to trimming and J lost 11 bases; unmatched junction nucleotides: 8. The CDR3 is 12 residues long. CDR1 is DFQATT and CDR2 is SNEGSKA in the germline V gene (reference sequence). The CDR3 region is CSARMRGQAAFF. CDR3 in DNA: TGCAGTGCTAGGATGCGGGGACAGGCCGCTTTCTTT.

The chain carries TRBV7-2 and TRBJ1-1; no firm D call. The germline V and J ends were trimmed by 2 bases and 5 bases, with 6 bases remaining between them. CDR3 size: 12 residues. CDR1 SGHTA and CDR2 FQGNSA come from the germline V gene. CDR3 residues: CASSLTRTEAFF. The CDR3 DNA reads as TGTGCCAGCAGCTTAACTCGAACTGAAGCTTTCTTT.

This clonotype was seen only a few times. The CDR3 reads CASSERQEAYEQYF. The CDR3 DNA sequence: TGTGCCAGCAGTGAGAGACAGGAGGCCTACGAGCAGTACTTC. This chain joins TRBV6-1 and TRBJ2-7, with D tentatively TRBD1 (6 bases). V lost 3 bases to trimming and J lost 2 bases, with 11 bases between them. Germline V gives CDR1 MNHNS, CDR2 SASEGT. The CDR3 extends over 14 amino acids.

This clonotype turned up a few times. The chain couples TRBV5-6 to TRBJ2-5; possibly TRBD2 for D (6 bases). The V and J ends lost 1 base and 4 bases respectively, with 14 bases between them. The V gene's germline CDR1 is SGHDT and CDR2 YYEEEE. This CDR3 is built from 15 residues. The CDR3 nucleotides read TGTGCCAGCAGCTTGCGGAGTCTCGGGGGAGAGACCCAGTACTTC. The encoded protein is CASSLRSLGGETQYF.

This clonotype was seen a handful of times. This chain connects TRBV29-1 to TRBJ1-5; a weak D match, TRBD1 (5 bases). Trimming shortened V by 6 bases and J by 5 bases, and 14 bases separated the two germline ends. Per germline, CDR1 SQVTM and CDR2 ANQGSEA. The CDR3 totals 13 residues. CDR3 coding DNA: TGCAGCGTCGGCCAGGGCCCTTATCAGCCCCAGCATTTT. This translates into CSVGQGPYQPQHF.

The chain joins TRBV12-1 to TRBJ1-5; the listed D gene, TRBD1, was not tested against the DNA. TRBV12-1 is designated a pseudogene. This CDR3 has 18 amino acids. The chain's CDR3 is CASSSNLFQGDSNQPQHF. In DNA form, the CDR3 reads TGTGCCAGCAGCTCCAATCTGTTCCAGGGTGATAGCAATCAGCCCCAGCATTTT.